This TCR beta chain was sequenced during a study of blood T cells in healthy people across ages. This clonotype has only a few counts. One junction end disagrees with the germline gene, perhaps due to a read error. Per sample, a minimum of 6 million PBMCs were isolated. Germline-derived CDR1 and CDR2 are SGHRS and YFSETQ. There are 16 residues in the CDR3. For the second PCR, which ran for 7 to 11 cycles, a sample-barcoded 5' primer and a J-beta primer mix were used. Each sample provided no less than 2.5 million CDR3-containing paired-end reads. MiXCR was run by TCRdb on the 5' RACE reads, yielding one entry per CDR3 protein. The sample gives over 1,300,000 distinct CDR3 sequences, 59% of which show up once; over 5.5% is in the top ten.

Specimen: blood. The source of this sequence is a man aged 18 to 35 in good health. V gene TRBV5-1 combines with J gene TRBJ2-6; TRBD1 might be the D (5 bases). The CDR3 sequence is CASSSPTGSGANVLTF. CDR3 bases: TGTGCCAGCAGCTCCCCAACAGGCTCTGGGGCCAACGTCCTGACTTTC.